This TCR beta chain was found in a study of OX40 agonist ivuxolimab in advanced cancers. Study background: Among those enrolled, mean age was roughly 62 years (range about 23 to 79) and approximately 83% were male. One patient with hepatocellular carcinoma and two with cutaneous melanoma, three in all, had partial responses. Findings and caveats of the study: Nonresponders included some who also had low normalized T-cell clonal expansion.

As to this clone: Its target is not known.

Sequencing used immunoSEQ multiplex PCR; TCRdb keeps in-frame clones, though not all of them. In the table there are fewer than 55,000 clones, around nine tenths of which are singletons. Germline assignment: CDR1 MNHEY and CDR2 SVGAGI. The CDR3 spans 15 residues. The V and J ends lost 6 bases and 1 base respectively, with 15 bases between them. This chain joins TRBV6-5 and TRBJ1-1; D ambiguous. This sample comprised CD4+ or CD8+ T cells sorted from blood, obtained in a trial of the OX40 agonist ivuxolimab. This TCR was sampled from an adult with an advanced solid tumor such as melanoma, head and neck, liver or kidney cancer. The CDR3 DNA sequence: TGTGCCAGCAGCAAGAGTGGAAGCTCGAACACTGAAGCTTTCTTT. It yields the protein CASSKSGSSNTEAFF.